Many counts were recorded for the clone carrying this TCR beta chain. The antigen remains unidentified. The data originate from a study of molecular identifiers for immune sequencing clone quantification. General study results and limits: Clones above 20 RNA copies contained over 97% of effector molecules but under 1% of naive ones.

TCRdb re-called the PCR reads with MiXCR, one entry per CDR3 protein. This table has about 640,000 distinct CDR3 sequences, 20% appearing once. The V gene's germline CDR1 is SEHNR and CDR2 FQNEAQ (reference sequence). The CDR3 loop spans 15 amino acids. V was cut by 2 bases and J by 1 base, with 10 bases left in between. This TCR derives from a human donor in good health. Some libraries in this study had Jurkat cell RNA spiked in. The material sequenced was naive CD8+ T cells from blood, with Jurkat cell RNA spiked in. Subset of the sample: FACS-sorted CD8+CD4-CCR7+CD45RA+ naive T cells. This sequence joins TRBV7-9 and TRBJ2-3; D is uncertain. CDR3 coding DNA: TGTGCCAGCAGCTTAAGGACGGGTGGCACAGATACGCAGTATTTT. It translates to CASSLRTGGTDTQYF.